A selection of T cell receptor beta chains follows, all from one sample in a study of shared clonotypes between healthy human individuals. Generated by immunoSEQ multiplex PCR, the TCRdb table keeps only in-frame clones and is missing some. The sample lists approximately 720,000 clones, about three quarters occurring once. The source material was memory CD4+ T cells sorted from blood. The receptor source for this set is a woman under 40 in good health. The CDR3 runs from the conserved cysteine through the conserved F or W. A D gene is named only where the DNA matches it firmly. Size is stated for part of the rows, as once, few or many counts, or as a class when the clone is expanded.

CASSPWDRAGYTF TGTGCCAGCAGCCCGTGGGACAGGGCTGGCTACACCTTC TRBJ1-2 TRBD1 few TRBV11-1
CASSYHYEQYF TGTGCCAGCAGTTACCACTACGAGCAGTACTTC TRBJ2-7 - - TRBV6-5
CASSVLETQYF TGTGCCAGCAGTGTTTTAGAGACCCAGTACTTC TRBJ2-5 - few TRBV2
CASSLTTSGTYNEQFF TGTGCCAGCAGCCTCACGACTAGCGGTACCTACAATGAGCAGTTCTTC TRBJ2-1 TRBD2 once TRBV28
CPESGLAGEQYF TGTCCAGAGAGCGGACTAGCCGGCGAGCAGTACTTC TRBJ2-7 TRBD2 - TRBV6-4
CASSEQGGSYEQYF TGCGCCAGCAGTGAACAGGGAGGGTCCTACGAGCAGTACTTC TRBJ2-7 - - TRBV10-2
CASSFYSSGSRNEQFF TGTGCCAGCAGTTTTTACTCTAGCGGGAGTCGAAATGAGCAGTTCTTC TRBJ2-1 TRBD2 - TRBV28
CASSLGGAFYGYTF TGTGCCAGCAGCTTAGGTGGGGCTTTCTATGGCTACACCTTC TRBJ1-2 - - TRBV7-9
CASSLTSGSNEQFF TGTGCCAGCAGCTTGACTAGCGGGAGTAATGAGCAGTTCTTC TRBJ2-1 TRBD2 few TRBV5-5
CASRERHPSSYEQYF TGTGCAAGTCGCGAACGACACCCGAGCTCCTACGAGCAGTACTTC TRBJ2-7 - - TRBV12-2
CASRNSGVGNEQFF TGCGCCAGCAGAAATAGCGGGGTGGGGAATGAGCAGTTCTTC TRBJ2-1 TRBD2 - TRBV10-2
CASSLDGWGEKLFF TGTGCCAGCAGCTTAGATGGTTGGGGGGAAAAACTGTTTTTT TRBJ1-4 - once TRBV7-2
CASSVSGTRRETQYF TGTGCCAGCAGCGTTTCCGGGACAAGGAGGGAGACCCAGTACTTC TRBJ2-5 - - TRBV9
CASSSLRGLNYGYTF TGTGCCAGCAGTTCTCTCAGAGGTCTCAACTATGGCTACACCTTC TRBJ1-2 - - TRBV28
CASSDGQAGNTIYF TGTGCCAGCAGCGACGGACAGGCTGGAAACACCATATATTTT TRBJ1-3 TRBD1 - TRBV5-6
CASTPRGFGNTIYF TGTGCCAGCACCCCCCGGGGTTTTGGAAACACCATATATTTT TRBJ1-3 - few TRBV6-5
CASSSRSSGTGANVLTF TGTGCCAGCAGTTCACGGTCGAGTGGAACTGGGGCCAACGTCCTGACTTTC TRBJ2-6 - few TRBV28
CARIQGNQPQHF TGTGCCAGAATTCAGGGCAATCAGCCCCAGCATTTT TRBJ1-5 - - TRBV19
CASSARLEPDYEQYF TGTGCCAGCAGTGCACGACTAGAGCCCGACTACGAGCAGTACTTC TRBJ2-7 - - TRBV6-5
CASSSRAGADYNEQFF TGTGCCAGCAGCTCGAGAGCGGGAGCCGATTACAATGAGCAGTTCTTC TRBJ2-1 TRBD2 - TRBV11-2
CASSPRETQYF TGTGCCAGCAGTCCCCGGGAGACCCAGTACTTC TRBJ2-5 - - TRBV28
CASSPALAVGELFF TGTGCCAGCAGCCCCGCGTTGGCTGTGGGGGAGCTGTTTTTT TRBJ2-2 - - TRBV6-1
CASSLLTGQGHEQYF TGCGCCAGCAGCTTACTGACTGGACAGGGTCACGAGCAGTACTTC TRBJ2-7 TRBD1 - TRBV5-1
CASSGVAGGTGELFF TGCGCCAGCAGTGGTGTCGCCGGAGGCACCGGGGAGCTGTTTTTT TRBJ2-2 - - TRBV10-2
CATSRGSGYNEQFF TGTGCCACCAGCAGAGGGTCAGGGTACAATGAGCAGTTCTTC TRBJ2-1 - - TRBV15
CASTPSDLRSGNTIYF TGCGCCAGCACCCCTTCGGACTTAAGATCTGGAAACACCATATATTTT TRBJ1-3 - - TRBV5-1
CASRVTGGGEQYF TGTGCCAGCAGGGTGACAGGGGGTGGCGAGCAGTACTTC TRBJ2-7 TRBD1 - TRBV28
CASSLTRGTSGTYNEQFF TGTGCCAGCAGCTTGACCAGGGGGACTAGCGGGACCTACAATGAGCAGTTCTTC TRBJ2-1 TRBD2 - TRBV5-8
CAWGGGYSEQYF TGTGCCTGGGGCGGCGGATACTCCGAGCAGTACTTC TRBJ2-7 - - TRBV30
CASRTPTNTEAFF TGTGCCAGCAGGACGCCGACGAACACTGAAGCTTTCTTT TRBJ1-1 - - TRBV2
CASSGGYWETQYF TGTGCCAGCAGTGGGGGCTATTGGGAGACCCAGTACTTC TRBJ2-5 - - TRBV6-1
CASREASNGYTF TGTGCCAGCCGTGAGGCCTCGAATGGCTACACCTTC TRBJ1-2 - - TRBV2
CASGLTTSTGAPISYEQYF TGTGCTAGTGGTTTAACAACCTCAACAGGGGCCCCAATCTCCTACGAGCAGTACTTC TRBJ2-7 TRBD1 many TRBV12-5
CASSPGRANVLTF TGCGCCAGCAGCCCCGGACGGGCCAACGTCCTGACTTTC TRBJ2-6 - - TRBV4-1
CASSESAGGPLNEQFF TGTGCCAGCAGTGAATCAGCGGGAGGGCCGTTGAATGAGCAGTTCTTC TRBJ2-1 TRBD2 - TRBV25-1
CASSENGENTGELFF TGTGCCAGCAGTGAGAACGGGGAGAACACCGGGGAGCTGTTTTTT TRBJ2-2 - - TRBV6-4
CASSPGLAGGLYEQYF TGTGCCAGCAGCCCGGGACTAGCGGGAGGGCTGTACGAGCAGTACTTC TRBJ2-7 TRBD2 few TRBV7-2
CASRVNYGYTF TGTGCCAGCAGGGTTAACTATGGCTACACCTTC TRBJ1-2 - once TRBV28
CASSLAVAGNTGELFF TGCGCCAGCAGCTTGGCGGTAGCAGGGAACACCGGGGAGCTGTTTTTT TRBJ2-2 - - TRBV5-1
CSVTDSRETQYF TGCAGCGTTACCGACTCCCGAGAGACCCAGTACTTC TRBJ2-5 - - TRBV29-1
CASSTTLTDPYEQYF TGCGCCAGCAGCACCACTTTGACAGACCCCTACGAGCAGTACTTC TRBJ2-7 - few TRBV5-1
CASGLRGQGSGNTIYF TGTGCCAGTGGACTCCGGGGACAGGGCTCTGGAAACACCATATATTTT TRBJ1-3 TRBD1 once TRBV19
CASSKGTGDREQYF TGTGCCAGCAGTAAAGGGACAGGGGACCGCGAGCAGTACTTC TRBJ2-7 TRBD1 - TRBV6-1
CASSYRTGSTDTQYF TGTGCCAGCAGTTACAGGACAGGGAGCACAGATACGCAGTATTTT TRBJ2-3 TRBD1 many TRBV6-5
CASSHSGRGGTDTQYF TGTGCCAGCAGCCATAGCGGGAGGGGTGGCACAGATACGCAGTATTTT TRBJ2-3 TRBD2 - TRBV5-5
CASSTGWSSYNEQFF TGTGCCAGCTCAACGGGATGGAGCTCCTACAATGAGCAGTTCTTC TRBJ2-1 - - TRBV2
CASSSLAGASYEQYF TGTGCCAGCAGTTCCCTAGCGGGGGCTTCCTACGAGCAGTACTTC TRBJ2-7 TRBD2 - TRBV6-5
CAWTRPLGEHNEQFF TGTGCCTGGACTCGACCCCTCGGGGAACACAATGAGCAGTTCTTC TRBJ2-1 - many TRBV30
CSVATGPVDQPQHF TGCAGCGTCGCGACAGGGCCGGTCGATCAGCCCCAGCATTTT TRBJ1-5 TRBD1 - TRBV29-1
CASSLLGGPSYEQYF TGTGCCAGCAGCTTATTAGGGGGTCCTTCCTACGAGCAGTACTTC TRBJ2-7 - - TRBV11-2
CAWTLGLAGVYEQYF TGTGCCTGGACCTTGGGACTAGCGGGAGTCTACGAGCAGTACTTC TRBJ2-7 TRBD2 - TRBV30